The clone carrying this T cell receptor (beta chain) showed up just a few times. The source of the sample is a study of shared clonotypes between healthy human individuals. The CDR3 extends over 13 amino acids. In germline, CDR1 is MNHEY, CDR2 SVGAGI. Trimming removed 10 bases from V and 6 bases from J, with 18 bases in between. The method was immunoSEQ multiplex PCR; TCRdb's version includes in-frame clones alone and lacks a portion of them. The sample lists 110,000 or so clones, around 73% occurring once. The chain recombines TRBV6-5 with TRBJ1-2; D gene ambiguous. The sequencing sample was made of memory CD8+ T cells sorted from blood. Subset defined: CD45RO+ cells pooled with CCR7-negative TemRA cells. The receptor comes from a woman aged 30 to 39 in good health. The CDR3 region is CAISGSMDHGYTF. As DNA, the CDR3 is TGTGCCATTTCCGGGAGCATGGACCATGGCTACACCTTC.